Presented here are 18 T cell receptor beta chains from one specimen sequenced in a study of shared clonotypes between healthy human individuals. Libraries were prepared by immunoSEQ multiplex PCR; TCRdb keeps only in-frame clonotypes and omits some of them. The sample has roughly 1,000,000 clones, approximately 78% seen once. Sequencing was carried out using memory CD4+ T cells from PBMCs. The subset is: CD45RA-negative fraction. The receptors derive from a man between 18 and 35 years old in good health. Some clones in this sample may be carry-over from other donors' samples.

The rearrangement uses TRBV5-4 and TRBJ2-5; no firm D call. CDR1 and CDR2 from the germline V gene are SGHNT and YYREEE (reference sequence). The CDR3 is 14 amino acids. Deletions cut 2 bases from V and 5 bases from J, with 13 bases between. DNA of the CDR3: TGTGCCAGCAGCTTAGCTGCCCCAGAGGAGACCCAGTACTTC. Its protein product is CASSLAAPEETQYF. Variable domain in full (rest from reference TRBV5-4 and TRBJ2-5): ETGVTQSPTHLIKTRGQQVTLRCSSQSGHNTVSWYQQALGQGPQFIFQYYREEENGRGNFPPRFSGLQFPNYSSELNVNALELDDSALYLCASSLAAPEETQYFGPGTRLLVL.

The gene calls are TRBV5-1 and TRBJ2-2, with 7 bases identical to TRBD2. The CDR3 consists of 20 residues. The V and J ends lost 2 bases and 2 bases, in that order; junction bases with no gene match: 18. Germline V gene data show CDR1 as SGHRS and CDR2 as YFSETQ. CDR3 sequence: CASSFLPSRLSGANTGELFF. CDR3 bases: TGCGCCAGCAGCTTTCTTCCGTCACGCCTGAGCGGGGCCAACACCGGGGAGCTGTTTTTT.

CDR3 sequence (DNA): TGTGCCAGCAGCCCGCGGGCAGGCGGAGGGGTTGAGCAGTTCTTC. Translating gives CASSPRAGGGVEQFF. The chain recombines TRBV9 with TRBJ2-1, with TRBD2 as a possible D gene (6 bases). V shed 4 bases and J shed 9 bases, with 20 bases lying between them. The CDR3 has 15 residues. Germline V gene data show CDR1 as SGDLS and CDR2 as YYNGEE.

This clone was picked up a small number of times. This sample includes further DNA sequences coding for the same CDR3. V gene TRBV7-2 combines with J gene TRBJ1-2; D not resolved. V was pared by 1 base and J by 7 bases, with 10 bases between. The CDR3 has 13 amino acids. CDR1 is SGHTA and CDR2 is FQGNSA in the germline V gene. The CDR3 loop is CASSLGGSSGYTF. The CDR3 coding sequence is TGTGCCAGCAGCTTAGGCGGCTCCAGTGGCTACACCTTC.

This chain joins TRBV2 and TRBJ1-5, with D perhaps TRBD1 (5 bases). The V end lost 1 base, the J end lost 7 bases, and 14 bases lay between the germline ends. The CDR3 has 15 residues. Germline V CDR1 and CDR2: SNHLY, FYNNEI. CDR3 residues: CASSEDVQGRQPQHF. As DNA, the CDR3 is TGTGCCAGCAGTGAAGATGTCCAGGGACGCCAGCCCCAGCATTTT.

This chain joins TRBV7-2 and TRBJ2-7; possibly TRBD1 for D (5 bases). The CDR3 covers 13 residues. The germline V and J ends were trimmed by 1 base and 5 bases, with 9 bases remaining between them. Per the germline V gene, CDR1 is SGHTA and CDR2 is FQGNSA. This CDR3 is CASSLVHRHEQYF. The CDR3 nucleotides are TGTGCCAGCAGCTTAGTTCACAGGCACGAGCAGTACTTC. Full variable domain (outside the CDR3, taken from reference TRBV7-2 and TRBJ2-7): GAGVSQSPSNKVTEKGKDVELRCDPISGHTALYWYRQSLGQGLEFLIYFQGNSAPDKSGLPSDRFSAERTGGSVSTLTIQRTQQEDSAVYLCASSLVHRHEQYFGPGTRLTVT.

In this sample, this clone turned up a few times. This chain uses TRBV19 with TRBJ1-5; D call uncertain. The CDR3 runs 15 residues. Trimming left V 0 bases short and J 6 bases short, with 12 bases between. CDR1 is LNHDA, CDR2 SQIVND, per germline (reference sequence). CDR3 DNA: TGTGCCAGTAGTATAGAGGGCCTCGGCAGTCAGCCCCAGCATTTT. It translates to CASSIEGLGSQPQHF.

DNA of the CDR3: TGTGCCAGCAGTCCGGGGGTAAAAGAGACCCAGTACTTC. Its protein product is CASSPGVKETQYF. V and J are TRBV6-1 and TRBJ2-5, with D perhaps TRBD2 (6 bases). The V end was cut by 5 bases, the J end by 3 bases, with 10 bases between. The CDR3 extends over 13 amino acids. The germline gives CDR1 MNHNS, CDR2 SASEGT.

The chain has TRBV6-5 and TRBJ2-5; weak D call: TRBD1 (6 bases). Germline CDR1 MNHEY, CDR2 SVGAGI. The length of the CDR3 is 13 residues. V lost 6 bases, J lost 5 bases, and 13 bases lay in between. CDR3 DNA sequence: TGTGCCAGCAGGCTGCAGGGGACGGAGACCCAGTACTTC. As protein: CASRLQGTETQYF.

The sample holds many counts of this clone. V and J are TRBV18 and TRBJ1-2; 8 bases line up with TRBD1. Germline CDR1 and CDR2: KGHSH and LQKENI. Trimming at V came to 6 bases and at J to 8 bases, leaving 17 bases not matched to a gene. The CDR3 totals 16 residues. CDR3 amino acids: CASSSERRGLGEGYTF. CDR3 sequence (DNA): TGTGCCAGCTCCTCAGAACGCAGGGGGCTTGGCGAAGGCTACACCTTC.

A note on this clone: The same CDR3 arises from other DNA sequences in this sample as well. This chain uses TRBV11-3 with TRBJ1-1; no clear D. There are 13 residues in the CDR3. The V gene lost 3 bases and the J gene lost 0 bases, with 5 bases spanning the gap. Germline V lookup: CDR1 SGHNT, CDR2 YENEEA. CDR3 nucleotides: TGTGCCAGCAGCTTTACAATGAACACTGAAGCTTTCTTT. Its protein product is CASSFTMNTEAFF. Looking up the rest from reference TRBV11-3 and TRBJ1-1 gives the full variable domain: EAGVVQSPRYKIIEKKQPVAFWCNPISGHNTLYWYLQNLGQGPELLIRYENEEAVDDSQLPKDRFSAERLKGVDSTLKIQPAELGDSAVYLCASSFTMNTEAFFGQGTRLTVV.

This clone was observed a few times. The same CDR3 can be traced to other DNA sequences in this sample. The V and J genes are TRBV2 and TRBJ2-1; 10 bases match TRBD2. The CDR3 has 14 amino acids. Germline V CDR1 and CDR2: SNHLY, FYNNEI. Losses at the gene ends were 8 bases for V and 0 bases for J; bases not matched to a gene: 1. The CDR3: CASASGGSYNEQFF. CDR3 DNA: TGTGCCAGCGCTAGCGGGGGCTCCTACAATGAGCAGTTCTTC.

The rearrangement uses TRBV7-9 and TRBJ1-1, with a possible D match to TRBD1 (5 bases). The germline V and J ends were trimmed by 2 bases and 10 bases, with 11 bases remaining between them. The CDR3 length is 12 residues. Germline lookup yields CDR1 SEHNR and CDR2 FQNEAQ (reference sequence). The CDR3 spells CASSLSGGLAFF. The DNA of the CDR3 is TGTGCCAGCAGCTTATCGGGGGGTTTAGCTTTCTTT.

The chain is built from TRBV5-1 and TRBJ1-2, with D uncertain. This CDR3 region has 15 residues. Germline-derived CDR1 and CDR2 are SGHRS and YFSETQ. V dropped 4 bases and J dropped 3 bases, with 16 bases sitting between them. The CDR3 reads CASSVADPRDYGYTF. The CDR3, as DNA: TGCGCCAGCAGCGTGGCCGACCCGCGGGACTATGGCTACACCTTC.

The J gene is TRBJ2-5, the V gene TRBV30; D may be TRBD1 (5 bases). V was trimmed by 3 bases and J by 5 bases, leaving 13 bases between them. Germline V CDR1 and CDR2: GTSNPN, SVGIG (reference sequence). The CDR3 totals 13 residues. The CDR3 coding sequence is TGTGCCTGGAGGCAACAGGTTATCGAGACCCAGTACTTC. It is translated as CAWRQQVIETQYF.

The chain carries TRBV9 and TRBJ2-3; D gene uncertain. The CDR3 sequence is 13 residues long. Germline V gene sequence: CDR1 SGDLS, CDR2 YYNGEE. Trimming cost V 4 bases and J 3 bases, with 9 bases left between them. For the CDR3, the DNA is TGTGCCAGCAGCCCACCTAATACAGATACGCAGTATTTT. Translated, it gives CASSPPNTDTQYF.

The chain joins TRBV7-9 to TRBJ2-1, with TRBD2 identical over 13 bases. V dropped 1 base and J dropped 12; count of bases not matched to a gene: 15. The CDR3 runs 18 residues. Germline loops: CDR1 SEHNR, CDR2 FQNEAQ (reference sequence). CDR3 sequence reads: CASSLGTSGRALLSPQFF. CDR3 bases: TGTGCCAGCAGCTTAGGAACTAGCGGGAGGGCCCTTCTGAGTCCGCAGTTCTTC.

The genes are TRBV29-1 and TRBJ1-1; D not resolved. CDR3 length equals 13 residues. CDR1 and CDR2 (germline): SQVTM, ANQGSEA. V was clipped by 1 base and J by 5 bases, with 11 bases between them. The CDR3 DNA is TGCAGCGTTGAAGGGGTGGCGAATACTGAAGCTTTCTTT. Protein: CSVEGVANTEAFF.